A single sample is the source of the 10 T cell receptor beta chains below, sequenced in a study of blood T cell repertoires in COVID-19. TCRdb's copy holds only in-frame clones and misses some; the assay was immunoSEQ multiplex PCR. Among approximately 210,000 clones listed, roughly four fifths were seen once. Material: peripheral blood. These receptors all stem from a woman between 65 and 79 years old with active or convalescent COVID-19.

This chain uses TRBV27 with TRBJ2-1; TRBD1 agrees at 8 bases. V was pared by 5 bases and J by 7 bases, with 10 bases of the junction left unmatched. Germline V gene sequence: CDR1 MNHEY, CDR2 SMNVEV (reference sequence). The CDR3 covers 15 residues. CDR3 nucleotide sequence: TGTGCCAGCAGTCAACAGGGGGGCTCATCTAATGAGCAGTTCTTC. Protein: CASSQQGGSSNEQFF.

The chain recombines TRBV24-1 with TRBJ2-1; TRBD2 aligns across 7 bases. CDR3 length: 16 amino acids. CDR1 KGHDR and CDR2 SFDVKD come from the germline V gene. With 4 bases clipped from V and 0 bases from J, the junction kept 5 bases outside the gene matches. The CDR3 DNA reads TGTGCCACCAGTGACCGCTTAGCGGGCTCCTACAATGAGCAGTTCTTC. The encoded protein is CATSDRLAGSYNEQFF.

The chain has TRBV28 and TRBJ1-6, with 7 bases matching TRBD1. The CDR3 covers 14 residues. V was pared by 7 bases and J by 9 bases, with 9 bases of the junction left unmatched. The germline V gene encodes CDR1 MDHEN and CDR2 SYDVKM. CDR3 DNA sequence: TGTGCCAGCACCCCAGGGGGTCTTAGTTCACCCCTCCACTTT. It translates to CASTPGGLSSPLHF.

The V gene is TRBV5-4, the J gene TRBJ2-1; a weak D match, TRBD2 (6 bases). Per germline, CDR1 SGHNT and CDR2 YYREEE (reference sequence). This CDR3 contains 13 residues. Between the trimmed V and J ends, which lost 1 base and 9 bases, there was a span of 11 bases. As DNA, the CDR3 is TGTGCCAGCAGCTTGACTCCCGGGGGTGAGCAGTTCTTC. It codes for CASSLTPGGEQFF.

The chain's CDR3 is CASNIDNQPQHF. The CDR3 DNA sequence: TGTGCCAGCAACATTGACAATCAGCCCCAGCATTTT. The chain recombines TRBV2 with TRBJ1-5, with no clear D. The CDR3 has 12 residues. The V end lost 7 bases, the J end lost 3 bases, and 7 bases lay between the germline ends. Germline V gives CDR1 SNHLY, CDR2 FYNNEI.

The rearrangement joins TRBV6-1 to TRBJ2-7; TRBD2 matches at 10 bases. The CDR3 totals 15 residues. Trimming at V came to 3 bases and at J to 3 bases, leaving 5 bases not matched to a gene. Germline CDR1 is MNHNS and CDR2 is SASEGT. The CDR3 region is CASSDEGLASYEQYF. CDR3 bases: TGTGCCAGCAGTGACGAGGGACTAGCGAGCTACGAGCAGTACTTC.

The genes are TRBV25-1 and TRBJ2-2; possibly TRBD1 for D (6 bases). The CDR3 contains 16 residues. V lost 2 bases to trimming and J lost 8 bases, with 18 bases between them. The germline CDR1 and CDR2 sequences are MGHDK and SYGVNS. The CDR3 protein is CASSEHNPGVGGELFF. As DNA, the CDR3 is TGTGCCAGCAGTGAACATAACCCAGGGGTGGGAGGGGAGCTGTTTTTT.

The chain combines TRBV6-5 with TRBJ1-4; 7 bases line up with TRBD1. The CDR3 runs to 15 residues. V shed 6 bases and J 8 bases; nucleotides not matched to a gene: 12. CDR1 and CDR2 (germline): MNHEY, SVGAGI. CDR3 sequence (DNA): TGTGCCAGCAGGACAAACAGGGGAAGAGGAGAAAAACTGTTTTTT. Encoded protein: CASRTNRGRGEKLFF.

The DNA for the CDR3 is TGTGCCAGTAGTATTGGGCGTGGAGGGGTCCAGCCCCAGCATTTT. Translation gives CASSIGRGGVQPQHF. The chain is built from TRBV19 and TRBJ1-5, with D possibly TRBD1 on 5 matching bases. Trimming pared 3 bases from V and 7 bases from J, leaving 16 bases between. The CDR3 is 15 amino acids. The V gene's germline CDR1 is LNHDA and CDR2 SQIVND (reference sequence).

The chain's CDR3 is CSVEGLASEQYF. The CDR3 coding sequence is TGCAGCGTTGAAGGACTAGCGAGCGAGCAGTACTTC. V and J are TRBV29-1 and TRBJ2-7; 8 bases are a match to TRBD2. Germline-derived CDR1 and CDR2 are SQVTM and ANQGSEA. J lost 6 bases, V lost 1 base, and 2 bases had no gene match. The CDR3 loop spans 12 amino acids.